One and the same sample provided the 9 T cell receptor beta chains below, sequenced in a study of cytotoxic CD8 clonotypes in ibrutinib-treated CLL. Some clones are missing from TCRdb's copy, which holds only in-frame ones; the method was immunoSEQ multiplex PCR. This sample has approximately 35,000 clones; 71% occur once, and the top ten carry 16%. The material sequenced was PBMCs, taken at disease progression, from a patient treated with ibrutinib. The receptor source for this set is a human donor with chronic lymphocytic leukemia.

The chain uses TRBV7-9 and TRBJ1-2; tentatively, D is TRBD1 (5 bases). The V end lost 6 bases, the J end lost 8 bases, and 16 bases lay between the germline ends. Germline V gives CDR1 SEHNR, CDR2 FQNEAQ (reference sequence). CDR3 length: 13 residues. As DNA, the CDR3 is TGTGCCAGCAGGGGACCGGAGAGCTCGGGCTACACCTTC. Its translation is CASRGPESSGYTF.

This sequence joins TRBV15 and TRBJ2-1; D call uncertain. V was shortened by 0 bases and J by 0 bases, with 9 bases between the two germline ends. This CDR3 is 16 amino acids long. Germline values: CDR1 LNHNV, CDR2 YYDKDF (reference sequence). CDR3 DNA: TGTGCCACCAGCAGAGATCGAGGAAGCTCCTACAATGAGCAGTTCTTC. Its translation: CATSRDRGSSYNEQFF. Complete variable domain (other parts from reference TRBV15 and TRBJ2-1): DAMVIQNPRYQVTQFGKPVTLSCSQTLNHNVMYWYQQKSSQAPKLLFHYYDKDFNNEADTPDNFQSRRPNTSFCFLDIRSPGLGDTAMYLCATSRDRGSSYNEQFFGPGTRLTVL.

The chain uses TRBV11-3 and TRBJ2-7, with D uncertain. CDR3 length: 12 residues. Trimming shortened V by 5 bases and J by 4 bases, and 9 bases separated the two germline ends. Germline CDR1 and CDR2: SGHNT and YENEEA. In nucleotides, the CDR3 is TGTGCCAGCAGCAAGGCCGGATACGAGCAGTACTTC. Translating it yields CASSKAGYEQYF. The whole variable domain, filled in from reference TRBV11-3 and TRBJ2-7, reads EAGVVQSPRYKIIEKKQPVAFWCNPISGHNTLYWYLQNLGQGPELLIRYENEEAVDDSQLPKDRFSAERLKGVDSTLKIQPAELGDSAVYLCASSKAGYEQYFGPGTRLTVT.

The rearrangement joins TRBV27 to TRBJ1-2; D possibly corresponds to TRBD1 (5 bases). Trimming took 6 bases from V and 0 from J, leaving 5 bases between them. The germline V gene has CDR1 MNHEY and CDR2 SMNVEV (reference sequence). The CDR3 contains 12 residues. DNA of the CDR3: TGTGCCAGCAGGACAGCTAACTATGGCTACACCTTC. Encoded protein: CASRTANYGYTF.

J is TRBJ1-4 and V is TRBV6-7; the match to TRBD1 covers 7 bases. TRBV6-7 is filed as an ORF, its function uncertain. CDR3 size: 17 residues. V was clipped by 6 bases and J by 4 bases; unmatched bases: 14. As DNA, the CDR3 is TGTGCCAGCAGCCGCACGATCCGACAGGGTAATAATGAAAAACTGTTTTTT. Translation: CASSRTIRQGNNEKLFF.

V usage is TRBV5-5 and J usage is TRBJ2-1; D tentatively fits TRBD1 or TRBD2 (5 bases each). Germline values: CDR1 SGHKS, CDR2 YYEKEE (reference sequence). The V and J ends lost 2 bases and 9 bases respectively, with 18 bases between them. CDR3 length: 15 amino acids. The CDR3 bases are TGTGCCAGCAGCTTAGGGGACGCCCGGGGAACTGAGCAGTTCTTC. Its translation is CASSLGDARGTEQFF. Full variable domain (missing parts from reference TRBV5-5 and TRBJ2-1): DAGVTQSPTHLIKTRGQQVTLRCSPISGHKSVSWYQQVLGQGPQFIFQYYEKEERGRGNFPDRFSARQFPNYSSELNVNALLLGDSALYLCASSLGDARGTEQFFGPGTRLTVL.

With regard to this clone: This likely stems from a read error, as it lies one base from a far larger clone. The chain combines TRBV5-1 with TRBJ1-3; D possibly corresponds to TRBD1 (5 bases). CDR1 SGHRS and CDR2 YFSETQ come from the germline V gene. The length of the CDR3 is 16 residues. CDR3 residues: CTSSPKSGTSGNTIYF. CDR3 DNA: TGCACCAGCAGCCCCAAATCAGGGACCTCTGGAAACACCATATATTTT.

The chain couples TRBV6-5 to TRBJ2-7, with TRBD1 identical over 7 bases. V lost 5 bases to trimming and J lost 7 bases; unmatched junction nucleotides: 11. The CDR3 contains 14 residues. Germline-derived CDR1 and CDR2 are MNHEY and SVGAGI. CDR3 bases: TGTGCCAGCAGTGTGACAGGGTCTGAGAGGGAGCAGTACTTC. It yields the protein CASSVTGSEREQYF.

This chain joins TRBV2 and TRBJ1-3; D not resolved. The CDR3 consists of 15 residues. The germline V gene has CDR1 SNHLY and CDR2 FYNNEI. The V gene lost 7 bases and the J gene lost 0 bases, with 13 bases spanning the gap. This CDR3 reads CASKRSLNSGNTIYF. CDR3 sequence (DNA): TGTGCCAGCAAGCGGTCTCTAAACTCTGGAAACACCATATATTTT.